The sequence of this TCR beta chain was determined in a study of shared clonotypes between healthy human individuals. Study-level background: CD4 naive cells filled three plates per donor, CD4 memory three, CD8 naive two and CD8 memory one. Regarding the study as a whole: Estimated clonotype richness was generally higher in naive than memory subsets.

The CDR3 runs to 15 residues. V dropped 0 bases and J dropped 2; count of bases not matched to a gene: 5. Germline V gives CDR1 SGHDT, CDR2 YYEEEE. Those who donated, Caucasian adults without exception, all lived in Nashville, Tennessee. Authors' processing steps: For the immunoSEQ data, sequences were junction-only without quality scores, so filtering differed. The data were produced by immunoSEQ multiplex PCR, yet TCRdb's version contains in-frame clones alone and is incomplete. The DNA was the basis for D and trimming; V, J and clone size are from that table. Counted here are around 690,000 clones, 90% occurring once; the ten biggest clones make up 34%. This clone was found once. Its antigen is not known.

This clonotype was sampled from a man younger than 35 in good health. Some clones in this sample may be carry-over from other donors' samples. The genes are TRBV5-6 and TRBJ2-7; the match to TRBD1 covers 7 bases. What was sequenced was memory CD8+ T cells from PBMCs. Subset defined: CD45RO+ cells pooled with CCR7-negative TemRA cells. The CDR3 region has the DNA TGTGCCAGCAGCTTGGGTGACAGGGACCCCTACGAGCAGTACTTC. As protein: CASSLGDRDPYEQYF.